The source of this T cell receptor beta chain is a study of cytomegalovirus exposure and HLA in healthy donors. Whole-study findings and limits: Most TCR sequences were rare, but some public TCRs occurred in many donors. The authors enumerated 150 to 200 TCR beta chains as linked to cytomegalovirus.

Notes on this clone: Its antigen is still unknown.

The table came from immunoSEQ multiplex PCR; TCRdb's copy has only in-frame clones and leaves some out. The repertoire holds some 150,000 clones, with about 89% as singletons. The sample comprised PBMCs. This TCR was sampled from a man aged 18 to 29 in good health and CMV-seronegative.

The CDR3 loop reads CAWTLSRGNGYTF. The CDR3 DNA reads as TGTGCCTGGACCTTATCCCGGGGGAATGGCTACACCTTC. The chain has TRBV30 and TRBJ1-2; tentatively, D is TRBD1 (5 bases). Germline CDR1 GTSNPN, CDR2 SVGIG (reference sequence). There are 13 residues in the CDR3. Trimming shortened V by 4 bases and J by 6 bases, and 15 bases separated the two germline ends.